A single sample is the source of the 29 T cell receptor beta chains below, sequenced in a study of OX40 agonist ivuxolimab in advanced cancers. Libraries were prepared by immunoSEQ multiplex PCR; TCRdb keeps only in-frame clonotypes and omits some of them. Of roughly 25,000 clones listed, 65% to 80% were seen once; the top ten hold roughly 13%. Material: CD4+ or CD8+ T cells sorted from blood, obtained in a trial of the OX40 agonist ivuxolimab. Source of these receptors: an adult with an advanced solid tumor such as melanoma, head and neck, liver or kidney cancer.

This chain joins TRBV6-1 and TRBJ1-5; D is perhaps TRBD1 (5 bases). Germline CDR1 reads MNHNS; CDR2 reads SASEGT. The CDR3 has 13 amino acids. The V end was cut by 6 bases, the J end by 1 base, with 7 bases between. The CDR3, as DNA: TGTGCCAGCAGACAGGCGAGCAATCAGCCCCAGCATTTT. Translating it yields CASRQASNQPQHF.

This clone was counted a single time. The V and J genes are TRBV7-6 and TRBJ1-6; D gene uncertain. Trimming shortened V by 2 bases and J by 7 bases, and 15 bases separated the two germline ends. Germline V CDR1 and CDR2: SGHVS, FNYEAQ. This CDR3 is built from 16 residues. CDR3 DNA sequence: TGTGCCAGCAGCTTATCCATAACGGATTCAAATTCACCCCTCCACTTT. It translates to CASSLSITDSNSPLHF.

The chain links TRBV29-1 to TRBJ1-2; the match to TRBD1 covers 7 bases. The CDR3 has 13 amino acids. In germline, CDR1 is SQVTM, CDR2 ANQGSEA. V was clipped by 6 bases and J by 7 bases; unmatched bases: 11. CDR3 residues: CSVVRQGLGGYTF. CDR3 DNA: TGCAGCGTGGTCAGACAGGGTTTAGGTGGCTACACCTTC.

This clone was counted between two and nine times. The rearrangement uses TRBV19 and TRBJ1-1; perhaps TRBD1 as D (6 bases). Trimming stripped 3 bases from V and 1 base from J, with 12 bases between. CDR1 is LNHDA and CDR2 is SQIVND in the germline V gene (reference sequence). This CDR3 contains 15 residues. The CDR3 region is CASSIGEGENTEAFF. The CDR3 bases are TGTGCCAGTAGTATCGGGGAGGGGGAGAACACTGAAGCTTTCTTT.

This chain uses TRBV4-2 with TRBJ1-6, with D possibly TRBD1 on 5 matching bases. This CDR3 region has 18 residues. Trimming took off 3 bases at V and 9 bases at J, with 24 bases between the two ends. Germline V CDR1 and CDR2: LGHNA, YNFKEQ. The CDR3 DNA is TGTGCCAGCAGCCAGGAATTTCTTGTCCAGGGTGCAAGTTCACCCCTCCACTTT. Amino acid sequence: CASSQEFLVQGASSPLHF.

The chain recombines TRBV27 with TRBJ1-2, with TRBD1 identical over 10 bases. The CDR3 spans 16 residues. CDR1 and CDR2 (germline): MNHEY, SMNVEV (reference sequence). V shed 5 bases and J 6 bases; nucleotides not matched to a gene: 12. The CDR3 DNA reads as TGTGCCAGCAGTCCTGGTCGACAGGGGGCGTGGAATGGCTACACCTTC. Translated: CASSPGRQGAWNGYTF.

This clone was counted between two and nine times. This chain uses TRBV5-1 with TRBJ2-3; D is unclear. The V gene lost 0 bases and the J gene lost 1 base, with 15 bases spanning the gap. This CDR3 has 17 amino acids. The germline V gene encodes CDR1 SGHRS and CDR2 YFSETQ. CDR3 nucleotides: TGCGCCAGCAGCTTGGGACACCGACTTTTGGGCACAGATACGCAGTATTTT. Translating it yields CASSLGHRLLGTDTQYF.

The chain combines TRBV5-1 with TRBJ2-3, with 8 positions matching TRBD1. Per the germline V gene, CDR1 is SGHRS and CDR2 is YFSETQ. Trimming took 4 bases from V and 1 from J; bases not matched to a gene: 11. The CDR3 spans 17 residues. This CDR3 reads CASSIVSGGAGTDTQYF. In DNA, the CDR3 is TGCGCCAGCAGCATCGTCTCAGGGGGCGCGGGCACAGATACGCAGTATTTT.

This rearrangement joins TRBV5-4 to TRBJ2-7, with no clear D. This CDR3 has 14 amino acids. The germline V and J ends were trimmed by 0 bases and 2 bases, with 9 bases remaining between them. The germline V gene encodes CDR1 SGHNT and CDR2 YYREEE (reference sequence). The DNA of the CDR3 is TGTGCCAGCAGCTTGGGACTGGGTGCCTACGAGCAGTACTTC. Encoded protein: CASSLGLGAYEQYF.

The chain links TRBV9 to TRBJ2-5; TRBD1 might be the D (5 bases). The CDR3 runs 15 residues. The germline CDR1 and CDR2 sequences are SGDLS and YYNGEE. V gave up 0 bases and J gave up 4 bases, with 13 bases separating them. The CDR3: CASSVGNSQGETQYF. The CDR3 DNA reads TGTGCCAGCAGCGTAGGTAACTCCCAGGGAGAGACCCAGTACTTC. The whole variable domain, remainder taken from reference TRBV9 and TRBJ2-5, is DSGVTQTPKHLITATGQRVTLRCSPRSGDLSVYWYQQSLDQGLQFLIQYYNGEERAKGNILERFSAQQFPDLHSELNLSSLELGDSALYFCASSVGNSQGETQYFGPGTRLLVL.

The V and J genes are TRBV27 and TRBJ2-5, with D possibly TRBD2 on 6 matching bases. Germline-derived CDR1 and CDR2 are MNHEY and SMNVEV (reference sequence). V gave up 3 bases and J gave up 5 bases, with 10 bases separating them. The length of the CDR3 is 13 residues. DNA of the CDR3: TGTGCCAGCAGTTTCAGAGGGAGGGAGACCCAGTACTTC. This gives the protein CASSFRGRETQYF.

Notes on this clone: Since a much larger clone is just one base distant, this may be a read error. J is TRBJ2-2 and V is TRBV27; no clear D gene. The CDR3 totals 13 residues. CDR1 is MNHEY and CDR2 is SMNVEV in the germline V gene (reference sequence). V was trimmed by 4 bases and J by 4 bases, leaving 7 bases between them. DNA of the CDR3: TGTGCCAGCAGTTCCTCGGGCACCGGGGAGCTGTTTTTT. Its translation is CASSSSGTGELFF.

The chain combines TRBV5-6 with TRBJ2-5; D may correspond to TRBD1 or TRBD2 (6 bases each). TRBJ2-7 explains the end of the DNA better; the J call may be wrong. Germline V CDR1 and CDR2: SGHDT, YYEEEE. The CDR3 contains 16 residues. CDR3 amino acids: CASSPWPGGDSYEQYF. Here the CDR3 DNA reads TGTGCCAGCAGCCCCTGGCCCGGGGGCGATTCCTACGAGCAGTACTTC.

V gene TRBV7-9 combines with J gene TRBJ1-3; 9 nucleotides line up with TRBD1. After removal of 5 bases from V and 6 bases from J, the junction contained 11 bases not matched to a gene. The CDR3 contains 16 residues. CDR1 is SEHNR and CDR2 is FQNEAQ in the germline V gene (reference sequence). This CDR3 is CASSLGQGNLANTIYF. CDR3 sequence (DNA): TGTGCCAGCAGCCTAGGACAGGGGAATCTTGCAAACACCATATATTTT.

The CDR3 region has the DNA TGTGCCAGCAGTCTTGGCTATGGCTACACCTTC. It translates to CASSLGYGYTF. The V call is TRBV6-5, the J call TRBJ1-2, with no clear D. Trimming removed 5 bases at V and 4 bases at J, with 5 bases between. This CDR3 has 11 residues. CDR1 is MNHEY and CDR2 is SVGAGI in the germline V gene.

The genes are TRBV5-1 and TRBJ2-7; perhaps TRBD1 as D (6 bases). The CDR3 has 14 residues. V lost 1 base to trimming and J lost 6 bases, with 14 bases between them. CDR1 is SGHRS, CDR2 YFSETQ, per germline. In DNA, the CDR3 is TGCGCCAGCAGCTTGAACCAGGGGCGATCCGAGCAGTACTTC. Amino acids: CASSLNQGRSEQYF.

The rearrangement joins TRBV4-1 to TRBJ1-1; tentatively, D is TRBD1 (5 bases). CDR3 length: 13 residues. V lost 2 bases to trimming and J lost 6 bases, with 10 bases between them. CDR1 is MGHRA, CDR2 YSYEKL, per germline. The CDR3 DNA reads TGCGCCAGCAGCCAATTTCGGGGGTCTGAAGCTTTCTTT. Its protein is CASSQFRGSEAFF.

The chain employs TRBV11-3 and TRBJ1-1; TRBD1 matches 7 bases. The germline V gene has CDR1 SGHNT and CDR2 YENEEA. The CDR3 totals 12 residues. In DNA form, the CDR3 reads TGTGCGACAACAGGGGTAAACACTGAAGCTTTCTTT. Residues: CATTGVNTEAFF.

Written as DNA, the CDR3 is TGTGCCAGCAGCGTAGCGGCAGCATCTTCCACAGATACGCAGTATTTT. Translated, it gives CASSVAAASSTDTQYF. V and J are TRBV9 and TRBJ2-3; D not certain. The V end was cut by 0 bases, the J end by 2 bases, with 13 bases between. CDR1 is SGDLS, CDR2 YYNGEE, per germline. This CDR3 has 16 amino acids.

This clone came up once. The chain is built from TRBV7-3 and TRBJ2-1, with 13 nucleotides matching TRBD2. V was pared by 5 bases and J by 6 bases, with 4 bases of the junction left unmatched. Per the germline V gene, CDR1 is SGHTA and CDR2 is FQGTGA. This CDR3 has 15 amino acids. The CDR3 nucleotides are TGTGCCAGCAGCGTACTAGCGGGGGGGCGCAATGAGCAGTTCTTC. Its translation is CASSVLAGGRNEQFF.

This chain links TRBV9 with TRBJ1-4; possibly TRBD1 for D (6 bases). Germline values: CDR1 SGDLS, CDR2 YYNGEE. The CDR3 runs to 14 residues. Trimming left V 4 bases short and J 1 base short, with 8 bases between. The CDR3 is CASSSQGTNEKLFF. CDR3 nucleotide sequence: TGTGCCAGCAGCTCACAGGGAACTAATGAAAAACTGTTTTTT.

The chain recombines TRBV21-1 with TRBJ1-2. TRBV21-1 is described as a pseudogene. The CDR3 is 15 amino acids. In DNA, the CDR3 is TGTGCCAGCAGCAAAGAACGCGTAGGGAACTATGGCTACACCTTC. Amino acid sequence: CASSKERVGNYGYTF.

On this clone: Other DNA variants within this sample encode the same CDR3. The chain uses TRBV30 and TRBJ2-3, with D possibly TRBD2 on 5 matching bases. From germline, CDR1 is GTSNPN and CDR2 SVGIG (reference sequence). This CDR3 spans 14 amino acids. The V end was cut by 0 bases, the J end by 6 bases, with 13 bases between. This chain's CDR3 is CAWSVEGDTDTQYF. Written as DNA, the CDR3 is TGTGCCTGGAGTGTTGAGGGAGACACGGATACGCAGTATTTT.

DNA for the CDR3: TGTGCCAGCAGCTTGGGGAGGCAGCTCACAGATACGCAGTATTTT. This translates into CASSLGRQLTDTQYF. The chain joins TRBV11-3 to TRBJ2-3, with D possibly TRBD2 on 6 matching bases. Germline assignment: CDR1 SGHNT and CDR2 YENEEA. Between the trimmed V and J ends, which lost 3 bases and 2 bases, there was a span of 12 bases. The CDR3 spans 15 residues.

This rearrangement joins TRBV7-9 to TRBJ1-1, with TRBD1 matching over 7 bases. Germline trimming cut 10 bases from V and 8 bases from J; bases unmatched to any gene: 7. This CDR3 comprises 11 residues. The germline V gene has CDR1 SEHNR and CDR2 FQNEAQ (reference sequence). CDR3 coding DNA: TGTGCCACCAAAAGGGGGCTGGAAGCTTTCTTT. It codes for CATKRGLEAFF. Full variable domain (remainder filled in from reference TRBV7-9 and TRBJ1-1): DTGVSQNPRHKITKRGQNVTFRCDPISEHNRLYWYRQTLGQGPEFLTYFQNEAQLEKSRLLSDRFSAERPKGSFSTLEIQRTEQGDSAMYLCATKRGLEAFFGQGTRLTVV.

This sequence joins TRBV9 and TRBJ2-2, with no clear D. V lost 0 bases and J lost 7, with 7 bases in between. The CDR3 spans 13 residues. CDR1 SGDLS and CDR2 YYNGEE come from the germline V gene. The CDR3 here is CASSVVDLGELFF. The CDR3 DNA follows: TGTGCCAGCAGCGTAGTAGATCTCGGGGAGCTGTTTTTT. Filled out from reference TRBV9 and TRBJ2-2, the complete variable domain reads DSGVTQTPKHLITATGQRVTLRCSPRSGDLSVYWYQQSLDQGLQFLIQYYNGEERAKGNILERFSAQQFPDLHSELNLSSLELGDSALYFCASSVVDLGELFFGEGSRLTVL.

This chain joins TRBV25-1 and TRBJ2-1; D call uncertain. Trimming took off 8 bases at V and 10 bases at J, with 12 bases between the two ends. Looked up from germline, CDR1 is MGHDK and CDR2 is SYGVNS. The CDR3 totals 11 residues. CDR3 loop: CASPSVVEQFF. The CDR3 nucleotides are TGTGCCAGCCCCTCGGTGGTAGAGCAGTTCTTC.

The V call is TRBV29-1, the J call TRBJ1-4; no clear D gene. Germline V lookup: CDR1 SQVTM, CDR2 ANQGSEA. The CDR3 spans 12 residues. Trimming left V 5 bases short and J 1 base short, with 5 bases between. The CDR3 sequence is CSVWGTNEKLFF. The CDR3 nucleotides read TGCAGCGTTTGGGGAACTAATGAAAAACTGTTTTTT.

This chain connects TRBV7-9 to TRBJ2-3; D gene uncertain. CDR3 size: 14 residues. Germline CDR1 is SEHNR and CDR2 is FQNEAQ (reference sequence). Trimming pared 8 bases from V and 4 bases from J, leaving 16 bases between. CDR3 DNA sequence: TGTGCCAGCCTCTCGGGCGGTGGGGCAGATACGCAGTATTTT. Translation gives CASLSGGGADTQYF. The full variable domain, with the rest looked up from reference TRBV7-9 and TRBJ2-3, is DTGVSQNPRHKITKRGQNVTFRCDPISEHNRLYWYRQTLGQGPEFLTYFQNEAQLEKSRLLSDRFSAERPKGSFSTLEIQRTEQGDSAMYLCASLSGGGADTQYFGPGTRLTVL.